This TCR beta chain was sequenced during a study of shared clonotypes between healthy human individuals. Naive-designated CD8 cells lacked CD45RO, were positively enriched for CCR7, and omitted terminally differentiated effector memory CD45RA+ cells. The assay was run at deep level. TCRdb's table, derived via immunoSEQ multiplex PCR, lists solely in-frame clones and lacks some. Of millions of clones in the sample, 90% to 95% were seen once. The CDR3 has 15 amino acids. Germline V CDR1 and CDR2: MDHEN, SYDVKM. Unmatched junction bases numbered 8, after V lost 1 base and J lost 9 bases. The TCR sequence derives from a man in his late teens or twenties in good health. Some clones in this sample may be carry-over from other donors' samples. The sequencing sample was made of naive CD8+ T cells from PBMCs. The genes are TRBV28 and TRBJ2-1; 8 bases are a match to TRBD2. CDR3 residues: CASSLFVAGRVEQFF. The CDR3 DNA reads TGTGCCAGCAGTTTATTCGTGGCCGGGAGGGTTGAGCAGTTCTTC.